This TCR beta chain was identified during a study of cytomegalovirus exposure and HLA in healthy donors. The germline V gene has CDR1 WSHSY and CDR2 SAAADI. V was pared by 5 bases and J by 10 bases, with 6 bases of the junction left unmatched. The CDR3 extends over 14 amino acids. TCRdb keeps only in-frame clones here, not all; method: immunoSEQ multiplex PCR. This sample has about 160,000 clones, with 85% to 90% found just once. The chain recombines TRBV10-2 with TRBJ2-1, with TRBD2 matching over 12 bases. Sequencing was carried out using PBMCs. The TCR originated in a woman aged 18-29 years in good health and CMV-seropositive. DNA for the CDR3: TGCGCCAGCAGTCTAGCGGGAGGGCTAAGGGAGCAGTTCTTC. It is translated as CASSLAGGLREQFF.